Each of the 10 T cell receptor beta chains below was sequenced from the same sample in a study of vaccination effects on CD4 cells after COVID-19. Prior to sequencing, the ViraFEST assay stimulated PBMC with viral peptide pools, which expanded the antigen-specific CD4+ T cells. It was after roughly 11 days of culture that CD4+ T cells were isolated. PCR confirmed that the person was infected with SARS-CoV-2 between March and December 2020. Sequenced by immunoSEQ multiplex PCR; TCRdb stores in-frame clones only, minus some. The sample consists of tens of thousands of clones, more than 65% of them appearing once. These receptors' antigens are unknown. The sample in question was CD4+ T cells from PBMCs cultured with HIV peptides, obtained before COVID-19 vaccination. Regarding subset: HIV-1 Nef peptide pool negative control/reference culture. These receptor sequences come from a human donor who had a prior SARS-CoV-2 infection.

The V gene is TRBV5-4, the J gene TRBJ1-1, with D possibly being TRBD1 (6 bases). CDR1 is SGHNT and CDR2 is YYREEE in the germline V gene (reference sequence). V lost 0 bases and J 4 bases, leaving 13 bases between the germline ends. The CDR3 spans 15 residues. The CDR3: CASSLVVGGGTEAFF. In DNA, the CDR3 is TGTGCCAGCAGCTTGGTAGTGGGAGGGGGCACTGAAGCTTTCTTT.

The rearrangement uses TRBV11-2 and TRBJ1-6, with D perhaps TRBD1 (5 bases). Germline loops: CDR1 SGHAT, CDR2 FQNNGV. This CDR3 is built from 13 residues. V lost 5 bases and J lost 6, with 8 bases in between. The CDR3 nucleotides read TGTGCCAGCAGCGCCGACAGTAATTCACCCCTCCACTTT. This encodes CASSADSNSPLHF. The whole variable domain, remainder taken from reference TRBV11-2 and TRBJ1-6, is EAGVAQSPRYKIIEKRQSVAFWCNPISGHATLYWYQQILGQGPKLLIQFQNNGVVDDSQLPKDRFSAERLKGVDSTLKIQPAKLEDSAVYLCASSADSNSPLHFGNGTRLTVT.

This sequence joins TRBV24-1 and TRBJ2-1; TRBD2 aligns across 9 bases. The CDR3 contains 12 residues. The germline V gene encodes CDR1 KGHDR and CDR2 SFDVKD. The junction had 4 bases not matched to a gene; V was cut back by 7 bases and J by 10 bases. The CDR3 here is CATRRGGVEQFF. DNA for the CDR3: TGTGCCACCAGGCGGGGGGGCGTGGAGCAGTTCTTC.

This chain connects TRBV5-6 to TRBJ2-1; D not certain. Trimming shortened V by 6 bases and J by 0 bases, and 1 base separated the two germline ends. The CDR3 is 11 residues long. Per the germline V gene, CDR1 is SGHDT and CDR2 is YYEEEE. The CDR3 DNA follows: TGTGCCAGCACCTCCTACAATGAGCAGTTCTTC. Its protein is CASTSYNEQFF.

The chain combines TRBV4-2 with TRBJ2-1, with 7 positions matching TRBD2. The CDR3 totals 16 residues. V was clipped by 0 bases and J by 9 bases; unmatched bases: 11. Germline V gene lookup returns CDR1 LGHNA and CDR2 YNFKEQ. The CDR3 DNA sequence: TGTGCCAGCAGCCAAGATTTCGGCGGGGGTGGTTCTGAGCAGTTCTTC. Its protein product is CASSQDFGGGGSEQFF.

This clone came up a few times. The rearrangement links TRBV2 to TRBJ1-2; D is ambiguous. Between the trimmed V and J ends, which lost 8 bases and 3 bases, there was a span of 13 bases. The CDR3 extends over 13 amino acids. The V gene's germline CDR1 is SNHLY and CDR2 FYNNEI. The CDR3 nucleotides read TGTGCCAGCGGGGTCGGCTTGGACTATGGCTACACCTTC. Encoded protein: CASGVGLDYGYTF.

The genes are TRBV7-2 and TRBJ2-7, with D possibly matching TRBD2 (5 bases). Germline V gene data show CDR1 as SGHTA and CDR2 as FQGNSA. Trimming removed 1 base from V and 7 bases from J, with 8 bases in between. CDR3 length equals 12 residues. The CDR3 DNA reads TGTGCCAGCAGCTTAGACACGGGGGAGCAGTACTTC. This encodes CASSLDTGEQYF. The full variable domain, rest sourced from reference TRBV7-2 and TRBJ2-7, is GAGVSQSPSNKVTEKGKDVELRCDPISGHTALYWYRQSLGQGLEFLIYFQGNSAPDKSGLPSDRFSAERTGGSVSTLTIQRTQQEDSAVYLCASSLDTGEQYFGPGTRLTVT.

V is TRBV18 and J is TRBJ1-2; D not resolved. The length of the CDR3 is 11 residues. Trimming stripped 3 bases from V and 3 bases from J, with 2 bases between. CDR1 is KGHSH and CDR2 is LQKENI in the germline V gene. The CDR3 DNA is TGTGCCAGCTCACCGGACTATGGCTACACCTTC. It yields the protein CASSPDYGYTF.

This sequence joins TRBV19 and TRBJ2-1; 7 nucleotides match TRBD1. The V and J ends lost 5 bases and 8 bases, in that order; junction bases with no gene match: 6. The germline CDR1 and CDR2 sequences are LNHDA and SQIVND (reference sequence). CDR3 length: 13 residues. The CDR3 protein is CASSRQGEHEQFF. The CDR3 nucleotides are TGTGCCAGTAGTCGACAGGGAGAGCATGAGCAGTTCTTC.

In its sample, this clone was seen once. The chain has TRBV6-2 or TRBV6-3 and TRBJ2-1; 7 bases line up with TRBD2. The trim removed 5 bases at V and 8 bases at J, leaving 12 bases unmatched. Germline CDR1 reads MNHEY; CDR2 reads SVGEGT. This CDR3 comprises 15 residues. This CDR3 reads CASSTYGLGVDEQFF. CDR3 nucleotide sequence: TGTGCCAGCAGTACCTACGGACTAGGTGTTGATGAGCAGTTCTTC.